Below are 7 T cell receptor beta chains sequenced from a single sample in a study of blood T cell repertoires in COVID-19. Using immunoSEQ multiplex PCR, the repertoire was profiled, and TCRdb retains in-frame clones only, with some absent. This sample has about 74,000 clones, with under 95% found just once. Sequencing was carried out using peripheral blood. The origin of the receptors is a human donor in a cohort sampled during active COVID-19.

The chain joins TRBV29-1 to TRBJ2-7, with a tentative D call TRBD1 (7 bases). Trimming cost V 6 bases and J 0 bases, with 12 bases left between them. Germline V gene lookup returns CDR1 SQVTM and CDR2 ANQGSEA. CDR3 length: 13 amino acids. CDR3 sequence: CSVRGASSYEQYF. The DNA for the CDR3 is TGCAGCGTCAGGGGGGCCAGCTCCTACGAGCAGTACTTC.

This chain connects TRBV9 to TRBJ2-1, with 12 bases aligning to TRBD2. Germline-derived CDR1 and CDR2 are SGDLS and YYNGEE. J was trimmed by 5 bases and V by 0 bases; bases with no gene match: 9. This CDR3 has 18 amino acids. The CDR3 here is CASSVDWLGLAGNNEQFF. CDR3 nucleotide sequence: TGTGCCAGCAGCGTAGATTGGCTAGGACTAGCGGGGAACAATGAGCAGTTCTTC.

The chain uses TRBV19 and TRBJ2-3; TRBD2 matches at 12 bases. The junction had 14 bases not matched to a gene; V was cut back by 5 bases and J by 11 bases. The CDR3 is 16 residues long. CDR1 is LNHDA and CDR2 is SQIVND in the germline V gene (reference sequence). CDR3: CASSSFRLAGAEVQYF. The CDR3 DNA follows: TGTGCCAGTAGTTCTTTCCGACTAGCGGGAGCGGAAGTGCAGTATTTT.

The V and J genes are TRBV27 and TRBJ2-7; 9 nucleotides match TRBD2. The J segment lost 4 bases and the V segment lost 5 bases, leaving 18 bases of the junction unmatched. The CDR3 length is 18 residues. Germline lookup yields CDR1 MNHEY and CDR2 SMNVEV (reference sequence). The CDR3 loop reads CASSPSRLAGRNGYEQYF. CDR3 nucleotides: TGTGCCAGCAGTCCCTCCCGGCTAGCGGGAAGGAACGGATACGAGCAGTACTTC.

The V call is TRBV5-1, the J call TRBJ2-1; 9 bases are a match to TRBD1. V lost 4 bases and J lost 6; bases outside the gene matches: 5. Germline V gene lookup returns CDR1 SGHRS and CDR2 YFSETQ. This CDR3 is built from 14 residues. The CDR3 nucleotides are TGCGCCAGCAGCCCGGGACAGGGCCCCAATGAGCAGTTCTTC. This encodes CASSPGQGPNEQFF.

The V call is TRBV19, the J call TRBJ2-1; tentative D call: TRBD2 (6 bases). Germline loops: CDR1 LNHDA, CDR2 SQIVND (reference sequence). The CDR3 spans 16 residues. V gave up 5 bases and J gave up 2 bases, with 16 bases separating them. The CDR3 reads CASSRVSGVPYNEQFF. The CDR3 DNA reads TGTGCCAGTAGTCGAGTCTCGGGAGTTCCCTACAATGAGCAGTTCTTC. The whole variable domain, filled in from reference TRBV19 and TRBJ2-1, reads DGGITQSPKYLFRKEGQNVTLSCEQNLNHDAMYWYRQDPGQGLRLIYYSQIVNDFQKGDIAEGYSVSREKKESFPLTVTSAQKNPTAFYLCASSRVSGVPYNEQFFGPGTRLTVL.

The gene calls are TRBV9 and TRBJ2-7, with 7 nucleotides matching TRBD2. The germline V gene has CDR1 SGDLS and CDR2 YYNGEE. The CDR3 is 17 residues long. Germline trimming cut 7 bases from V and 3 bases from J; bases unmatched to any gene: 19. DNA for the CDR3: TGTGCCAGCGTAGTGGCTAGCGGATCATATAATAACTACGAGCAGTACTTC. Translation gives CASVVASGSYNNYEQYF.